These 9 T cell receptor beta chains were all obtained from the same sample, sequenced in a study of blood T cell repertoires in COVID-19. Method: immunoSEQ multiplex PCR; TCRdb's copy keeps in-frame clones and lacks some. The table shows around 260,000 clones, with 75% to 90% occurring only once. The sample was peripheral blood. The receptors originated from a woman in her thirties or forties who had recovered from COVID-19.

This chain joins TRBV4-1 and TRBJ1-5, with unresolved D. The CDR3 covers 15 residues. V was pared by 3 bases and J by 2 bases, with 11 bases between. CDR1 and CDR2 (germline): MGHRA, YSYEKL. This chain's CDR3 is CASSHPWEGNQPQHF. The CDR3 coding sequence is TGCGCCAGCAGCCACCCCTGGGAGGGCAATCAGCCCCAGCATTTT.

This chain's CDR3 is CASSLNLASPSYEQYF. The CDR3 DNA reads as TGTGCCAGCAGCCTGAACCTAGCCTCTCCCTCCTACGAGCAGTACTTC. The chain carries TRBV5-4 and TRBJ2-7, with D possibly matching TRBD2 (5 bases). The CDR3 loop spans 16 amino acids. The germline gives CDR1 SGHNT, CDR2 YYREEE (reference sequence). V dropped 4 bases and J dropped 0 bases, with 17 bases sitting between them.

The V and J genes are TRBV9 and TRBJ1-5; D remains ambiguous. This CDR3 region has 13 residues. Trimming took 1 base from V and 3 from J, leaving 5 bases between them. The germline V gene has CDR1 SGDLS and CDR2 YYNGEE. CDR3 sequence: CASSVTVNQPQHF. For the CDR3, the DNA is TGTGCCAGCAGCGTAACAGTCAATCAGCCCCAGCATTTT.

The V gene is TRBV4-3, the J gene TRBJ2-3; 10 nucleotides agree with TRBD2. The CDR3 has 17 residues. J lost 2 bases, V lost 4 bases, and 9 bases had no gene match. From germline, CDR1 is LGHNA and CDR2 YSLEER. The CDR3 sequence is CASSRNSGGIDTDTQYF. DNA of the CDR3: TGCGCCAGCAGCCGAAATAGCGGGGGGATCGACACAGATACGCAGTATTTT.

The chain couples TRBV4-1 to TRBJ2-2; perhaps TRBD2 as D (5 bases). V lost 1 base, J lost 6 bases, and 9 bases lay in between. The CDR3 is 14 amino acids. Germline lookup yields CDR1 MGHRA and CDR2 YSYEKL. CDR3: CASSQGGFSGELFF. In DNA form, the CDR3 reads TGCGCCAGCAGCCAAGGCGGGTTCTCCGGGGAGCTGTTTTTT.

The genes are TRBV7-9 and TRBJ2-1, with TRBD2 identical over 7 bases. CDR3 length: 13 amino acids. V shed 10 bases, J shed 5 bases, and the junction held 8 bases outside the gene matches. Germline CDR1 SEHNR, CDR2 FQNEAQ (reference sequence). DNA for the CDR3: TGTGCCACCGAGGGAGGGTCCGACAATGAGCAGTTCTTC. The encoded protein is CATEGGSDNEQFF.

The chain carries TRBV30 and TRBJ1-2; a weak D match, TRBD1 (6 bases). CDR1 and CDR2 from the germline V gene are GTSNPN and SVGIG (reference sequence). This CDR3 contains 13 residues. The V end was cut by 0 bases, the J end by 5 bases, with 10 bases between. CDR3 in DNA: TGTGCCTGGAGTGTCAGGGGCTCTTATGGCTACACCTTC. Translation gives CAWSVRGSYGYTF.

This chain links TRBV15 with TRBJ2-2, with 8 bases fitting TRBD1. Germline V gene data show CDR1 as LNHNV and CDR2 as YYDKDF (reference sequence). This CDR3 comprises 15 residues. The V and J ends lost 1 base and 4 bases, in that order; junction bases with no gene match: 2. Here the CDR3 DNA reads TGTGCCACCAGCAGAGCCAGGGGGCCCACCGGGGAGCTGTTTTTT. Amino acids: CATSRARGPTGELFF.

CDR3 region: CASRMTGLGYGYTF. In DNA form, the CDR3 reads TGTGCCAGCAGGATGACAGGGCTCGGCTATGGCTACACCTTC. The J gene is TRBJ1-2, the V gene TRBV6-5; 7 bases align to TRBD1. J gave up 4 bases and V 6 bases, and 8 bases lay outside the gene matches. CDR1 and CDR2 from the germline V gene are MNHEY and SVGAGI. This CDR3 region has 14 residues.